A selection of T cell receptor beta chains follows, all from one sample in a study of CD8+CD57+ T cells in acquired aplastic anemia. TCRdb re-derived calls from the reads in MiXCR, one entry per CDR3 protein. The sample yields 250,000 or so distinct CDR3 sequences, around 45% seen once. The sample taken for sequencing was sorted CD4+, CD8+, or CD8+CD57+ T cells (not recorded which) from PBMCs. The receptors shown here come from a human donor with aplastic anemia. Each CDR3 is given with its conserved first and last residue. Fields, in order: J gene, clone size, V gene, D gene, CDR3 DNA, CDR3 protein. The D gene is left open where the match is weak. Size tells how often a clone was seen (once, few, many) or the class of an expanded clone, and some rows leave it out.

TRBJ1-6 | many | TRBV6-1 | - | TGTGCCAGCAGTGAAGAAGGGGTGGGGGGTTCACCCCTCCACTTT | CASSEEGVGGSPLHF
TRBJ1-1 | many | TRBV7-9 | - | TGTGCCAGCAGCCTAGACCCCGACAGGTCGGTTCTCTTT | CASSLDPDRSVLF
TRBJ1-6 | - | TRBV7-2 | TRBD1 | TGTGCCAGCAGCCCCCGGGACAGGAATTCACCCCTCCACTTT | CASSPRDRNSPLHF
TRBJ2-7 | many | TRBV14 | - | TGTGCCAGCAGCAAACTAGCTGGGGGCTCCTACGAGCAGTACTTC | CASSKLAGGSYEQYF
TRBJ1-1 | many | TRBV10-1 | - | TGCGCCAGCAGTATCGACGGAGACACTGAAGCTTTCTTT | CASSIDGDTEAFF
TRBJ2-7 | once | TRBV15 | TRBD2 | TGTGCCACCAGCATAAGGACTAGCGGGAGTACAGAGCAGTACTTC | CATSIRTSGSTEQYF
TRBJ1-4 | - | TRBV14 | TRBD1 | TGTGCCAGCAGCCAAGGGGACAGGGCGGAACTGTTTTTT | CASSQGDRAELFF
TRBJ2-7 | many | TRBV19 | TRBD1 | TGTGCCAGTAGTATAGCCGCGACAGGGGGTGGCGAGCAGTACTTC | CASSIAATGGGEQYF
TRBJ1-5 | once | TRBV19 | TRBD1 | TGTGCCAGTAGCCTGATCGGACAGGGACTTCAGCCCCAGCATTTT | CASSLIGQGLQPQHF
TRBJ1-5 | - | TRBV6-5 | TRBD1 | TGTGCCAGCAGTTACTCCGAGACAGGGGGTGGGCAGCCCCAGCATTTT | CASSYSETGGGQPQHF
TRBJ2-5 | - | TRBV4-2 | TRBD2 | TGTGCCAGCAGCCAAGTGAGCGGGGGGGCCCGGGAGACCCAGTACTTC | CASSQVSGGARETQYF
TRBJ2-5 | - | TRBV4-3 | TRBD2 | TGCGCCTGCAGCCAAGGGACTAGTCCCCAAGGGACCCAGTACTTC | CACSQGTSPQGTQYF
TRBJ2-1 | - | TRBV25-1 | - | TGTGCCAGCAGTATGACAACCTACAGTGAGCAGCTCTTC | CASSMTTYSEQLF
TRBJ2-7 | - | TRBV25-1 | - | TGTGCCAGCAGCCAAGTCCTCGGGGTAATCGAGCAGTACTTC | CASSQVLGVIEQYF
TRBJ2-2 | - | TRBV25-1 | - | TGTGCCAGCAGTGAATTAGGGGACACCGGGGAGCTGTTTTTT | CASSELGDTGELFF
TRBJ2-3 | - | TRBV5-8 | TRBD2 | TGTGCCAGCAGCCAAGGACTAGCGGACACAGATACGCAGTATTTT | CASSQGLADTDTQYF
TRBJ2-7 | - | TRBV9 | TRBD2 | TGTGCCAGCAGCGTAGGGGCTAGCGGATTCACCTACGAGCAGTACTTC | CASSVGASGFTYEQYF
TRBJ2-7 | - | TRBV5-5 | TRBD1 | TGTGCCAGCAGCTTGGCCGGACAGGGGAGGTTCGAGCAGTACTTC | CASSLAGQGRFEQYF
TRBJ2-7 | many | TRBV7-8 | TRBD1 | TGTGCCAGCAGCCGACACAGGGGCCTAACTTCCTACGAGCAGTACTTC | CASSRHRGLTSYEQYF
TRBJ1-5 | many | TRBV6-5 | - | TGTGCCAGCAGGGTGTCGTGGGTTCAGCCCCAGCATTTT | CASRVSWVQPQHF
TRBJ2-2 | few | TRBV10-2 | TRBD2 | TGCGCCAGCAGTAGCGGGGGGGACACCGGGGAGCTGTTTTTT | CASSSGGDTGELFF
TRBJ1-5 | - | TRBV24-1 | - | TGTGCCACCAGTGATCGGGCCCCTCAGCCCCAGCATTTT | CATSDRAPQPQHF
TRBJ2-3 | - | TRBV20-1 | TRBD2 | TGCAGTGCTAGTAGCGGGAGGACCAGCACAGATACGCAGTATTTT | CSASSGRTSTDTQYF
TRBJ2-3 | - | TRBV7-7 | - | TGTGCTAGCAGCTTAGAGTTTGTGGGGTTCTCAGATACGCAGTATTTT | CASSLEFVGFSDTQYF
TRBJ1-4 | - | TRBV7-6 | - | TGTGCCAGCAGCCCGATGGGTCCTAATGAAAAACTGTTTTTT | CASSPMGPNEKLFF
TRBJ2-1 | - | TRBV20-1 | - | TGCAGTGCTAGTCTCAGCGGAGCCTACAATGAGCAGTTCTTC | CSASLSGAYNEQFF
TRBJ2-7 | - | TRBV4-1 | TRBD1 | TGCGCCAGCAGCCCTGGACAGGGTAGCCACGAGCAGTACTTC | CASSPGQGSHEQYF
TRBJ1-5 | few | TRBV12-3/TRBV12-4 | - | TGTGCCAGCAGTTTAGAAGGTACTAATCAGCCCCAGCATTTT | CASSLEGTNQPQHF
TRBJ1-2 | - | TRBV29-1 | - | TGCAGCGTTGGGGGGTTTGATGGCTACACCTTC | CSVGGFDGYTF
TRBJ2-1 | - | TRBV6-5 | - | TGTGCCAGCAGTTACCAGGGCTTTGACAGTGAGCAGTTCTTC | CASSYQGFDSEQFF
TRBJ1-1 | many | TRBV7-9 | TRBD1 | TGTGCCAGCAGCCCCCCCGGGACAGAGAACACTGAAGCTTTCTTT | CASSPPGTENTEAFF
TRBJ2-7 | many | TRBV7-2 | - | TGTGCCAGCAGCATTTGGCTAGCGATTACCTACGAGCAGTACTTC | CASSIWLAITYEQYF